These 10 T cell receptor beta chains were sequenced from one sample in a study of a mutant IDH1 vaccine in newly diagnosed glioma. Time point in this sample: week 23, last vaccination. All doses held 300 ug of mutant IDH1 20-mer peptide, with topical imiquimod. Only in-frame clones appear in the TCRdb table, and some are missing; sequencing was by immunoSEQ multiplex PCR. The sample contains about 65,000 clones, about 85% of which appear only once. Their antigen targets remain unknown. The sample here was PBMCs, taken from a glioma patient whose treatment included an IDH1 peptide vaccine. The source is a man aged 25-40 years with glioma.

The rearrangement joins TRBV10-2 to TRBJ2-3, with 8 bases fitting TRBD1. CDR1 and CDR2 (germline): WSHSY, SAAADI. V dropped 3 bases and J dropped 2; count of bases not matched to a gene: 4. The CDR3 sequence is 15 residues long. CDR3 in amino acids: CASSEFRGPTDTQYF. The CDR3, as DNA: TGCGCCAGCAGTGAATTCAGGGGGCCCACAGATACGCAGTATTTT.

The CDR3 region has the DNA TGTGCCAGTAGTATTTGGCTCGGGACAGAAGGCACCGGGGAGCTGTTTTTT. Protein: CASSIWLGTEGTGELFF. The chain uses TRBV19 and TRBJ2-2; 7 nucleotides align to TRBD1. Germline CDR1 and CDR2: LNHDA and SQIVND (reference sequence). V lost 3 bases, J lost 4 bases, and 11 bases stayed unmatched. This CDR3 is built from 17 residues.

The chain has TRBV15 and TRBJ1-1, with a weak D call TRBD1 (5 bases). Germline lookup yields CDR1 LNHNV and CDR2 YYDKDF (reference sequence). Trimming removed 5 bases from V and 6 bases from J, with 22 bases in between. This CDR3 region has 16 residues. CDR3 residues: CATSRSEHQGRPEAFF. In DNA, the CDR3 is TGTGCCACCAGCCGAAGCGAGCATCAGGGTAGGCCTGAAGCTTTCTTT.

The chain has TRBV27 and TRBJ1-2, with unresolved D. The CDR3 sequence is 14 residues long. Germline CDR1 is MNHEY and CDR2 is SMNVEV (reference sequence). V lost 2 bases to trimming and J lost 4 bases, with 11 bases between them. The CDR3 region has the DNA TGTGCCAGCAGTTTACTCGGGCCAGCCTATGGCTACACCTTC. It codes for CASSLLGPAYGYTF.

J is TRBJ2-7 and V is TRBV28; TRBD1 matches 8 bases. CDR1 and CDR2 from the germline V gene are MDHEN and SYDVKM. The CDR3 spans 15 residues. V trimming: 4 bases; J trimming: 4 bases; junction bases outside the gene matches: 9. CDR3 residues: CASSSPDRAAYEQYF. In DNA form, the CDR3 reads TGTGCCAGCAGTTCCCCGGACAGGGCGGCATACGAGCAGTACTTC.

The chain employs TRBV19 and TRBJ2-7; D gene ambiguous. Germline V gene sequence: CDR1 LNHDA, CDR2 SQIVND (reference sequence). Trimming removed 6 bases at V and 2 bases at J, with 11 bases between. CDR3 length: 13 residues. The CDR3: CASSPGPTYEQYF. In DNA, the CDR3 is TGTGCCAGTAGCCCTGGGCCCACCTACGAGCAGTACTTC.

This chain joins TRBV11-2 and TRBJ2-7, with 9 bases identical to TRBD2. The CDR3 is 15 residues long. The J segment lost 3 bases and the V segment lost 2 bases, leaving 5 bases of the junction unmatched. Germline CDR1 SGHAT, CDR2 FQNNGV. CDR3 coding DNA: TGTGCCAGCAGCTTACTAGCGGGGAGTCACTACGAGCAGTACTTC. Translated, it gives CASSLLAGSHYEQYF.

The chain uses TRBV28 and TRBJ1-5; 7 bases map to TRBD1. Germline V CDR1 and CDR2: MDHEN, SYDVKM. With 5 bases clipped from V and 7 bases from J, the junction kept 11 bases outside the gene matches. The CDR3 runs 15 residues. The CDR3 DNA follows: TGTGCCAGCAGTCCTACGACAGGGTCCGAACAGCCCCAGCATTTT. It specifies CASSPTTGSEQPQHF. The full variable domain, rest sourced from reference TRBV28 and TRBJ1-5, is DVKVTQSSRYLVKRTGEKVFLECVQDMDHENMFWYRQDPGLGLRLIYFSYDVKMKEKGDIPEGYSVSREKKERFSLILESASTNQTSMYLCASSPTTGSEQPQHFGDGTRLSIL.

The CDR3 region has the DNA TGTGCCAGCAGGGTAGGGACCGCGAACACTGAAGCTTTCTTT. It translates to CASRVGTANTEAFF. The chain carries TRBV2 and TRBJ1-1; weak D call: TRBD1 (5 bases). V was shortened by 6 bases and J by 1 base, with 12 bases between the two germline ends. The germline V gene has CDR1 SNHLY and CDR2 FYNNEI. This CDR3 is built from 14 residues.

CDR3 region: CASSLRSDRGFQPQHF. CDR3 sequence (DNA): TGTGCCAGCAGCTTACGCAGTGACAGAGGGTTTCAGCCCCAGCATTTT. The rearrangement uses TRBV7-8 and TRBJ1-5, with D perhaps TRBD1 (5 bases). This CDR3 contains 16 residues. The V gene's germline CDR1 is SGHVS and CDR2 FQNEAQ. V was cut by 2 bases and J by 6 bases, with 17 bases left in between.